This entry lists 28 T cell receptor beta chains sequenced from one sample in a study of T cell responses to AZD1222 COVID-19 vaccine. Profiling relied on immunoSEQ multiplex PCR, and the TCRdb table lists in-frame clones only, not all of them. The sample includes 95,000 to 150,000 clones, 80% to 90% seen only once; the top ten take more than 9%. The material sequenced was peripheral blood, taken on day 0 of AZD1222 vaccination. The receptors here all came from an adult in good health.

The CDR3 sequence is CASSSPGRANSPLHF. Written as DNA, the CDR3 is TGTGCCAGCAGTTCGCCGGGACGGGCCAATTCACCCCTCCACTTT. V gene TRBV6-2 or TRBV6-3 combines with J gene TRBJ1-6, with D perhaps matching TRBD1 (5 bases). The V and J ends lost 4 bases and 7 bases respectively, with 14 bases between them. CDR1 and CDR2 from the germline V gene are MNHEY and SVGEGT. The CDR3 is made up of 15 amino acids.

The chain has TRBV7-2 and TRBJ1-4, with no clear D. The CDR3 spans 11 residues. Germline CDR1 reads SGHTA; CDR2 reads FQGNSA. V dropped 3 bases and J dropped 7 bases, with 3 bases sitting between them. CDR3: CASSFSEKLFF. DNA of the CDR3: TGTGCCAGCAGCTTCAGTGAAAAACTGTTTTTT.

The chain links TRBV30 to TRBJ2-1, with 10 bases that match TRBD2. Germline V gene sequence: CDR1 GTSNPN, CDR2 SVGIG (reference sequence). V lost 3 bases to trimming and J lost 8 bases; unmatched junction nucleotides: 7. The CDR3 runs to 14 residues. This CDR3 reads CAWSRAGGLYEQFF. For the CDR3, the DNA is TGTGCCTGGAGCCGAGCGGGAGGGCTCTATGAGCAGTTCTTC.

This CDR3 is CASRPDGPNTGELFF. The CDR3 coding sequence is TGTGCCAGCAGACCGGACGGTCCGAACACCGGGGAGCTGTTTTTT. The chain links TRBV6-4 to TRBJ2-2; no clear D gene. V lost 6 bases and J 0 bases, leaving 11 bases between the germline ends. CDR1 and CDR2 (germline): MRHNA, SNTAGT. The CDR3 runs 15 residues.

The V and J genes are TRBV7-9 and TRBJ2-2; D remains unclear. With 4 bases removed from V and 1 base from J, the gap between germline ends came to 10 bases. The CDR3 sequence is 15 residues long. Per the germline V gene, CDR1 is SEHNR and CDR2 is FQNEAQ (reference sequence). The CDR3 nucleotides read TGTGCCAGCAGCTCAATAAAAGGGAACACCGGGGAGCTGTTTTTT. It translates to CASSSIKGNTGELFF.

The chain joins TRBV6-6 to TRBJ2-1, with D tentatively TRBD2 (6 bases). V was trimmed by 6 bases and J by 4 bases, leaving 16 bases between them. The CDR3 runs 15 residues. Germline-derived CDR1 and CDR2 are MNHNY and SVGAGI (reference sequence). This chain's CDR3 is CASSRLAAGYNEQFF. DNA for the CDR3: TGTGCCAGCAGCAGGTTGGCCGCGGGGTACAATGAGCAGTTCTTC.

This clone was counted a single time. The CDR3 coding sequence is TGCGCCAGCATTCGACAGGGAACGAACACTGAAGCTTTCTTT. It translates to CASIRQGTNTEAFF. The chain employs TRBV5-1 and TRBJ1-1, with 7 bases identical to TRBD1. V gave up 6 bases and J gave up 1 base; unmatched junction bases: 6. Germline values: CDR1 SGHRS, CDR2 YFSETQ. The CDR3 is made up of 14 amino acids.

This rearrangement joins TRBV15 to TRBJ1-4; perhaps TRBD1 as D (5 bases). This CDR3 has 16 residues. CDR1 and CDR2 (germline): LNHNV, YYDKDF (reference sequence). The V gene lost 1 base and the J gene lost 2 bases, with 11 bases spanning the gap. CDR3 region: CATSRGEGTTNEKLFF. CDR3 bases: TGTGCCACCAGCAGAGGGGAAGGGACCACTAATGAAAAACTGTTTTTT.

This chain uses TRBV30 with TRBJ2-1; a weak D match, TRBD1 (5 bases). Germline CDR1 reads GTSNPN; CDR2 reads SVGIG (reference sequence). This CDR3 has 16 amino acids. Trimming removed 4 bases at V and 0 bases at J, with 16 bases between. CDR3 nucleotide sequence: TGTGCCTGGAAGGCCCTAGGGGCGGTCTCCTACAATGAGCAGTTCTTC. It translates to CAWKALGAVSYNEQFF.

The gene calls are TRBV27 and TRBJ2-7; 8 bases align to TRBD2. This CDR3 has 14 amino acids. V dropped 10 bases and J dropped 0; count of bases not matched to a gene: 8. The germline CDR1 and CDR2 sequences are MNHEY and SMNVEV (reference sequence). The CDR3 loop reads CATSLAGPSYEQYF. The CDR3 nucleotides are TGTGCCACCTCTTTAGCGGGACCCTCCTACGAGCAGTACTTC.

This clone was detected many times. J is TRBJ2-7 and V is TRBV21-1; no check of the table's D call, TRBD2, against the DNA was made. TRBV21-1 is a known pseudogene. The CDR3 runs to 18 residues. The chain's CDR3 is CASSKPSPTSGRTYEQYF. The CDR3 DNA is TGTGCCAGCAGCAAACCCTCCCCGACTAGCGGACGAACCTACGAGCAGTACTTC.

The V call is TRBV7-9, the J call TRBJ2-1; perhaps TRBD1 as D (6 bases). The ends were cut back, 2 bases at V and 6 bases at J, with 14 bases in the middle. The CDR3 covers 15 residues. The germline V gene encodes CDR1 SEHNR and CDR2 FQNEAQ (reference sequence). The CDR3 DNA sequence: TGTGCCAGCAGCTTACACAGGGTGGTAGGCAATGAGCAGTTCTTC. It specifies CASSLHRVVGNEQFF.

This clone was seen a single time. This rearrangement joins TRBV9 to TRBJ2-5, with TRBD2 as a possible D gene (7 bases). Germline values: CDR1 SGDLS, CDR2 YYNGEE. V dropped 4 bases and J dropped 4 bases, with 17 bases sitting between them. This CDR3 is built from 15 residues. The CDR3 here is CASSPGGLRPETQYF. DNA of the CDR3: TGTGCCAGCAGCCCCGGGGGGCTGCGGCCAGAGACCCAGTACTTC.

J is TRBJ2-7 and V is TRBV28, with 7 bases aligning to TRBD1. J lost 2 bases, V lost 10 bases, and 8 bases had no gene match. The length of the CDR3 is 13 residues. In germline, CDR1 is MDHEN, CDR2 SYDVKM. The CDR3 DNA is TGTGCCACAGAAGGGGGCGCAACCTACGAGCAGTACTTC. This sequence encodes CATEGGATYEQYF.

The chain carries TRBV11-2 and TRBJ1-3; TRBD1 might be the D (6 bases). Trimming left V 6 bases short and J 4 bases short, with 19 bases between. This CDR3 is 16 amino acids long. CDR1 and CDR2 (germline): SGHAT, FQNNGV. CDR3 sequence: CASRFLRGRSGNTIYF. The CDR3 coding sequence is TGTGCCAGCAGGTTCCTCAGGGGACGATCCGGAAACACCATATATTTT. Full variable domain (rest looked up from reference TRBV11-2 and TRBJ1-3): EAGVAQSPRYKIIEKRQSVAFWCNPISGHATLYWYQQILGQGPKLLIQFQNNGVVDDSQLPKDRFSAERLKGVDSTLKIQPAKLEDSAVYLCASRFLRGRSGNTIYFGEGSWLTVV.

This rearrangement joins TRBV5-1 to TRBJ1-1, with 8 bases matching TRBD1. This CDR3 is 12 amino acids long. The germline CDR1 and CDR2 sequences are SGHRS and YFSETQ. The V and J ends lost 7 bases and 9 bases, in that order; junction bases with no gene match: 8. The DNA of the CDR3 is TGCGCCAGCGCCACTCGGGACAGGAAAGCTTTCTTT. This translates into CASATRDRKAFF.

The chain has TRBV19 and TRBJ2-1, with 11 bases aligning to TRBD2. This CDR3 region has 14 residues. Trimming removed 11 bases from V and 10 bases from J; junction bases left unmatched: 13. Looked up from germline, CDR1 is LNHDA and CDR2 is SQIVND (reference sequence). CDR3: CALQTSGISGEQFF. CDR3 sequence (DNA): TGTGCCTTACAGACTAGCGGGATCTCAGGGGAGCAGTTCTTC.

The chain couples TRBV28 to TRBJ1-3; tentative D call: TRBD1 (5 bases). Looked up from germline, CDR1 is MDHEN and CDR2 is SYDVKM. V lost 5 bases, J lost 5 bases, and 25 bases lay in between. The CDR3 consists of 18 residues. This CDR3 reads CASSTRGFSWDLRNTIYF. In DNA form, the CDR3 reads TGTGCCAGCAGTACCCGGGGGTTTTCGTGGGATTTGAGAAACACCATATATTTT.

This chain uses TRBV13 with TRBJ1-1; D ambiguous. V was clipped by 9 bases and J by 4 bases, with 12 bases between them. Germline V gene lookup returns CDR1 PRHDT and CDR2 FYEKMQ (reference sequence). The CDR3 runs 12 residues. CDR3 DNA sequence: TGTGCCAGTCTTAGGTTAGGCACTGAAGCTTTCTTT. This codes for CASLRLGTEAFF. The whole variable domain, filled in from reference TRBV13 and TRBJ1-1, reads AAGVIQSPRHLIKEKRETATLKCYPIPRHDTVYWYQQGPGQDPQFLISFYEKMQSDKGSIPDRFSAQQFSDYHSELNMSSLELGDSALYFCASLRLGTEAFFGQGTRLTVV.

The chain has TRBV24-1 and TRBJ2-7; 11 bases match TRBD2. Germline assignment: CDR1 KGHDR and CDR2 SFDVKD. The CDR3 consists of 16 residues. With 2 bases clipped from V and 1 base from J, the junction kept 3 bases outside the gene matches. In DNA form, the CDR3 reads TGTGCCACCAGTGATTACGGGACTAGCGGTTCCTACGAGCAGTACTTC. Residues: CATSDYGTSGSYEQYF.

A single count supports this clone. The V call is TRBV6-4, the J call TRBJ1-6, with a possible D match to TRBD1 (5 bases). Trimming took 4 bases from V and 3 from J, leaving 10 bases between them. CDR3 length equals 15 residues. In germline, CDR1 is MRHNA, CDR2 SNTAGT. DNA for the CDR3: TGTGCCAGCAGTGTTGCGGGGGGCTATAATTCACCCCTCCACTTT. This encodes CASSVAGGYNSPLHF.

This clone has a single count. The chain joins TRBV9 to TRBJ2-7, with D perhaps TRBD2 (5 bases). There are 13 residues in the CDR3. The V gene's germline CDR1 is SGDLS and CDR2 YYNGEE. V lost 4 bases to trimming and J lost 4 bases, with 12 bases between them. CDR3 in amino acids: CASSPTEGYEQYF. Written as DNA, the CDR3 is TGTGCCAGCAGCCCAACTGAGGGTTACGAGCAGTACTTC.

V usage is TRBV7-9 and J usage is TRBJ1-2, with a possible D match to TRBD1 (5 bases). The CDR3 has 16 amino acids. V lost 7 bases and J lost 0, with 18 bases in between. The germline V gene encodes CDR1 SEHNR and CDR2 FQNEAQ (reference sequence). The CDR3, as DNA: TGTGCCAGCACCTTCGGAAAGGGGCAATCTAACTATGGCTACACCTTC. This gives the protein CASTFGKGQSNYGYTF.

The chain employs TRBV5-5 and TRBJ2-1; 14 bases fit TRBD2. The germline V gene has CDR1 SGHKS and CDR2 YYEKEE (reference sequence). The CDR3 covers 19 residues. J gave up 6 bases and V 0 bases, and 11 bases lay outside the gene matches. CDR3 coding DNA: TGTGCCAGCAGCTTGGACGGACTAGCGGGAGGAGTTGGGCGCAATGAGCAGTTCTTC. Translation gives CASSLDGLAGGVGRNEQFF.

With respect to this clone: At one end, the junction sequence differs from germline, possibly due to a read error. The genes are TRBV9 and TRBJ2-3; D is unresolved. CDR3 size: 10 residues. The germline V gene has CDR1 SGDLS and CDR2 YYNGEE. The CDR3: CASSVDPQYF. For the CDR3, the DNA is TGTGCCAGCAGCGTAGATCCGCAGTATTTT.

The V and J genes are TRBV9 and TRBJ1-2; 9 nucleotides align to TRBD1. The CDR3 is 17 residues long. Unmatched junction bases numbered 13, after V lost 3 bases and J lost 4 bases. Germline values: CDR1 SGDLS, CDR2 YYNGEE. CDR3 amino acids: CASSEVPGQGTVYGYTF. The CDR3 region has the DNA TGTGCCAGCAGCGAAGTCCCGGGACAGGGAACGGTCTATGGCTACACCTTC.

The chain carries TRBV28 and TRBJ2-3; D unclear. The CDR3 is 14 amino acids. Looked up from germline, CDR1 is MDHEN and CDR2 is SYDVKM. V lost 3 bases and J lost 0, with 7 bases in between. The DNA of the CDR3 is TGTGCCAGCAGTTTTGACCCGAGCACAGATACGCAGTATTTT. Protein sequence: CASSFDPSTDTQYF. Full variable domain (rest looked up from reference TRBV28 and TRBJ2-3): DVKVTQSSRYLVKRTGEKVFLECVQDMDHENMFWYRQDPGLGLRLIYFSYDVKMKEKGDIPEGYSVSREKKERFSLILESASTNQTSMYLCASSFDPSTDTQYFGPGTRLTVL.

V gene TRBV5-1 combines with J gene TRBJ1-2, with D possibly being TRBD1 (6 bases). CDR1 SGHRS and CDR2 YFSETQ come from the germline V gene. Deletions cut 0 bases from V and 4 bases from J, with 10 bases between. This CDR3 has 14 residues. As DNA, the CDR3 is TGCGCCAGCAGCTTGGACGTAGGGGGCTATGGCTACACCTTC. It codes for CASSLDVGGYGYTF.